Below are 9 T cell receptor beta chains sequenced from a single sample in a study of cytotoxic CD8 clonotypes in ibrutinib-treated CLL. Assay: immunoSEQ multiplex PCR; the TCRdb copy retains only in-frame clones and omits some. The table records around 140,000 clones, about 80% of them present only once. This specimen consisted of PBMCs, obtained after 24 months of ibrutinib treatment. Receptor source: a human donor with chronic lymphocytic leukemia.

This chain uses TRBV25-1 with TRBJ1-5; D gene unclear. Trimming took off 3 bases at V and 9 bases at J, with 21 bases between the two ends. This CDR3 is 16 amino acids long. CDR1 MGHDK and CDR2 SYGVNS come from the germline V gene. CDR3 region: CASSDLTDGAVGPQHF. CDR3 DNA: TGTGCCAGCAGTGATCTTACGGACGGCGCTGTGGGGCCCCAGCATTTT.

This rearrangement joins TRBV4-2 to TRBJ1-2, with a tentative D call TRBD1 (5 bases). The CDR3 consists of 15 residues. Between the trimmed V and J ends, which lost 1 base and 2 bases, there was a span of 11 bases. Germline CDR1 reads LGHNA; CDR2 reads YNFKEQ. Here the CDR3 reads CASSQGTGPNYGYTF. CDR3 bases: TGTGCCAGCAGCCAAGGCACAGGCCCAAACTATGGCTACACCTTC.

This clone was found a few times. V and J are TRBV10-3 and TRBJ1-4; tentatively, D is TRBD1 (6 bases). V was pared by 6 bases and J by 8 bases, with 13 bases between. The germline gives CDR1 ENHRY, CDR2 SYGVKD. This CDR3 contains 13 residues. CDR3: CAISTGQYEKLFF. The CDR3 nucleotides read TGTGCCATCAGCACAGGGCAATACGAAAAACTGTTTTTT.

The chain has TRBV9 and TRBJ2-1, with 9 bases aligning to TRBD2. The CDR3 is made up of 15 amino acids. Germline CDR1 is SGDLS and CDR2 is YYNGEE. Germline trimming cut 0 bases from V and 5 bases from J; bases unmatched to any gene: 3. The CDR3 bases are TGTGCCAGCAGCGTAGGGACTAGCGAACACAATGAGCAGTTCTTC. Translation gives CASSVGTSEHNEQFF. The full variable domain, completed using reference TRBV9 and TRBJ2-1, is DSGVTQTPKHLITATGQRVTLRCSPRSGDLSVYWYQQSLDQGLQFLIQYYNGEERAKGNILERFSAQQFPDLHSELNLSSLELGDSALYFCASSVGTSEHNEQFFGPGTRLTVL.

The chain links TRBV28 to TRBJ2-7; no clear D gene. Germline V CDR1 and CDR2: MDHEN, SYDVKM. Deletions cut 2 bases from V and 0 bases from J, with 11 bases between. The CDR3 contains 15 residues. CDR3 sequence (DNA): TGTGCCAGCAGTTTAGGCGGCAAGAGCTCCTACGAGCAGTACTTC. Protein: CASSLGGKSSYEQYF.

This chain links TRBV19 with TRBJ2-1; TRBD2 matches 9 bases. In germline, CDR1 is LNHDA, CDR2 SQIVND (reference sequence). This CDR3 contains 19 residues. V shed 3 bases and J 5 bases; nucleotides not matched to a gene: 17. The CDR3 nucleotides read TGTGCCAGTAGTATTGGGGTAACTATTAGCGGGAGACTCGACAATGAGCAGTTCTTC. It encodes CASSIGVTISGRLDNEQFF.

V usage is TRBV21-1 and J usage is TRBJ1-2; the table assigns TRBD1, which was not confirmed against the DNA. TRBV21-1 has pseudogene status. This CDR3 region has 17 residues. CDR3 in amino acids: CASTPGRDRPGPWGYTF. CDR3 in DNA: TGTGCCAGCACCCCCGGTCGAGACAGGCCGGGCCCGTGGGGCTACACCTTC.

The gene calls are TRBV5-1 and TRBJ2-7; TRBD1 aligns across 11 bases. Germline V gene sequence: CDR1 SGHRS, CDR2 YFSETQ. V lost 4 bases and J lost 2; bases outside the gene matches: 2. CDR3 size: 14 residues. CDR3 protein: CASSPGQGAYEQYF. DNA for the CDR3: TGCGCCAGCAGCCCGGGACAGGGGGCCTACGAGCAGTACTTC.

The CDR3 DNA reads as TGCGCCAGCAGCCCCGGGACTAGCGGGGGGACTACGTACCAAGAGACCCAGTACTTC. Protein sequence: CASSPGTSGGTTYQETQYF. This chain connects TRBV5-1 to TRBJ2-5; 15 bases align to TRBD2. Unmatched junction bases numbered 10, after V lost 4 bases and J lost 0 bases. The CDR3 has 19 amino acids. The germline V gene has CDR1 SGHRS and CDR2 YFSETQ.